This T cell receptor beta chain was recorded in a study of metastatic and nonmetastatic thyroid tumors. Study summary: Malignant thyroid and benign thyroid patients provided blood and tumor or nodule tissue whose repertoires were compared. Study-wide results and limits: The reported finding was significantly higher TCR beta diversity in malignant thyroid tumors relative to benign nodules, in blood and tumor.

In the original workflow: Clinicopathological groups of papillary thyroid cancer showed CDR3 differences that were used to build a distant-metastasis classifier. Via MiXCR, TCRdb re-called the PCR reads. TCRdb's processing, not the authors', yielded these V and J calls. The data hold roughly 48,000 clones, with under 20% observed a single time. The sample holds many counts of this clone. Antigen: not known. The CDR3 length is 16 residues. J lost 2 bases, V lost 7 bases, and 10 bases had no gene match. Every patient underwent thyroid surgery untreated. The chain has TRBV12-3 or TRBV12-4 and TRBJ2-1; 8 bases fit TRBD2. The source of this sequence is a female donor with papillary thyroid cancer or a benign thyroid nodule (not recorded which). Some clones in this sample may be carry-over from other donors' samples. Material: blood. The CDR3 loop is CASTPWAGGAYNEQFF. For the CDR3, the DNA is TGTGCCAGCACCCCCTGGGCGGGAGGAGCCTACAATGAGCAGTTCTTC.